A single sample is the source of the 16 T cell receptor beta chains below, sequenced in a study of regulatory T cells in long-lasting Graves disease. Time point denoted: newly diagnosed GD, antithyroid drugs for less than 3 months. Following extraction of RNA from PBMCs, that RNA was used to make the TCR library. Assembly of TCR beta libraries relied on iRepertoire HTBI primers together with Arm-PCR of CDR3 regions. TCRdb itself ran the multiplex PCR reads through MiXCR, one entry per CDR3 protein. Of about 420,000 distinct CDR3 sequences in the sample, 15% to 20% were seen once. This same sample was also taken into another study, of T cells in Graves' hyperthyroidism and ophthalmopathy.

The sequencing here drew on peripheral blood mononuclear cells (PBMCs), taken at new diagnosis, from a patient treated with antithyroid drugs. These receptor sequences come from a woman younger than 30 with Graves disease.

This clonotype was found many times. This chain connects TRBV7-2 to TRBJ1-6; unclear D gene. The CDR3 has 16 amino acids. With 5 bases removed from V and 6 bases from J, the gap between germline ends came to 17 bases. CDR1 and CDR2 from the germline V gene are SGHTA and FQGNSA. The CDR3 spells CASSISQGLGNSPLHF. The CDR3 coding sequence is TGTGCCAGCAGCATCTCGCAAGGGTTGGGTAATTCACCCCTCCACTTT.

The rearrangement joins TRBV7-2 to TRBJ2-5, with 9 bases lining up with TRBD2. This CDR3 spans 15 amino acids. Germline lookup yields CDR1 SGHTA and CDR2 FQGNSA. V was clipped by 4 bases and J by 7 bases; unmatched bases: 10. As DNA, the CDR3 is TGTGCCAGCAGCTACAGGACTAGCGTCGGGGGGACCCAGTACTTC. Its translation is CASSYRTSVGGTQYF. The whole variable domain, filled in from reference TRBV7-2 and TRBJ2-5, reads GAGVSQSPSNKVTEKGKDVELRCDPISGHTALYWYRQSLGQGLEFLIYFQGNSAPDKSGLPSDRFSAERTGGSVSTLTIQRTQQEDSAVYLCASSYRTSVGGTQYFGPGTRLLVL.

This clonotype appeared a few times. The chain recombines TRBV24-1 with TRBJ2-3, with a weak D call TRBD2 (6 bases). The CDR3 covers 15 residues. Deletions cut 7 bases from V and 3 bases from J, with 16 bases between. Per germline, CDR1 KGHDR and CDR2 SFDVKD. The CDR3 loop reads CATSGDWEYTDTQYF. CDR3 bases: TGTGCCACCAGCGGGGACTGGGAGTATACAGATACGCAGTATTTT.

This clonotype was detected ten times or more. The rearrangement uses TRBV2 and TRBJ2-5, with a tentative D call TRBD2 (6 bases). CDR1 is SNHLY, CDR2 FYNNEI, per germline. The CDR3 extends over 14 amino acids. The ends were cut back, 6 bases at V and 5 bases at J, with 16 bases in the middle. CDR3 bases: TGTGCCAGCAGGACGACTAGTGTGGGGGAGACCCAGTACTTC. It codes for CASRTTSVGETQYF.

The chain carries TRBV10-2 and TRBJ2-2; TRBD1 might be the D (6 bases). The ends were cut back, 3 bases at V and 2 bases at J, with 7 bases in the middle. CDR3 length: 14 residues. Germline CDR1 and CDR2: WSHSY and SAAADI. The CDR3 here is CASSEQGNTGELFF. The CDR3 bases are TGCGCCAGCAGTGAACAGGGAAACACCGGGGAGCTGTTTTTT.

CDR3 bases: TGCAGCGTTGAAGACAGGGGACTAGCGGGACGCACCGGGGAGCTGTTTTTT. Translation gives CSVEDRGLAGRTGELFF. The chain recombines TRBV29-1 with TRBJ2-2, with 13 bases aligning to TRBD2. V was clipped by 0 bases and J by 4 bases; unmatched bases: 5. CDR1 is SQVTM and CDR2 is ANQGSEA in the germline V gene. This CDR3 has 17 amino acids.

This clonotype has at least ten counts. CDR3: CASSLDRGSYNEQFF. DNA for the CDR3: TGTGCCAGCTCACTAGACAGGGGCTCCTACAATGAGCAGTTCTTC. The V gene is TRBV18, the J gene TRBJ2-1; 8 bases match TRBD1. The CDR3 has 15 residues. Germline CDR1 is KGHSH and CDR2 is LQKENI. V lost 4 bases and J lost 0; bases outside the gene matches: 2.

This clonotype was counted a few times. CDR3 sequence: CAGRGGGNSPLHF. CDR3 DNA: TGTGCCGGCCGGGGAGGGGGGAATTCACCCCTCCACTTT. V is TRBV6-1 and J is TRBJ1-6; possibly TRBD1 for D (6 bases). This CDR3 has 13 residues. The germline CDR1 and CDR2 sequences are MNHNS and SASEGT. V shed 11 bases and J shed 7 bases, with 15 bases lying between them.

J is TRBJ1-3 and V is TRBV18, with 7 bases matching TRBD1. In germline, CDR1 is KGHSH, CDR2 LQKENI. The CDR3 spans 16 residues. J was trimmed by 0 bases and V by 3 bases; bases with no gene match: 5. This chain's CDR3 is CASSPMDRSSGNTIYF. CDR3 coding DNA: TGTGCCAGCTCACCCATGGACAGGTCCTCTGGAAACACCATATATTTT. Full variable domain (rest looked up from reference TRBV18 and TRBJ1-3): NAGVMQNPRHLVRRRGQEARLRCSPMKGHSHVYWYRQLPEEGLKFMVYLQKENIIDESGMPKERFSAEFPKEGPSILRIQQVVRGDSAAYFCASSPMDRSSGNTIYFGEGSWLTVV.

The rearrangement uses TRBV5-1 and TRBJ2-5; TRBD2 agrees at 11 bases. The germline V gene has CDR1 SGHRS and CDR2 YFSETQ. Losses at the gene ends were 0 bases for V and 4 bases for J; bases not matched to a gene: 11. CDR3 length: 18 residues. The DNA of the CDR3 is TGCGCCAGCAGCTTGGCCGTAACTAGCGGGAGAAGGTCAGAGACCCAGTACTTC. Translation: CASSLAVTSGRRSETQYF.

This clonotype appeared once. This may arise from a read error, as a much more abundant clone is one base away. The chain carries TRBV20-1 and TRBJ2-7, with D possibly matching TRBD2 (5 bases). This CDR3 contains 14 residues. V was clipped by 3 bases and J by 7 bases, with 19 bases between them. CDR1 and CDR2 (germline): DFQATT, SNEGSKA (reference sequence). The CDR3, as DNA: TGCAGTGCTAGCTGGGCTAGCACCTACAATGAGCAGTACTTC. Translation: CSASWASTYNEQYF.

This clonotype was picked up a small number of times. Being one base from a much bigger clone, this may be a read error. The chain couples TRBV7-2 to TRBJ2-1; possible D gene TRBD2, 5 bases. With 8 bases removed from V and 0 bases from J, the gap between germline ends came to 17 bases. Looked up from germline, CDR1 is SGHTA and CDR2 is FQGNSA. There are 16 residues in the CDR3. CDR3 in DNA: TGTGCCAGCGGCTGGAGAGCGGATATCTCCTACAATGAGCAGTTCTTC. Translated, it gives CASGWRADISYNEQFF.

This clonotype was counted between two and nine times. This chain uses TRBV5-4 with TRBJ2-1; maybe TRBD2 (6 bases). Trimming cost V 6 bases and J 4 bases, with 17 bases left between them. CDR3 length: 15 residues. Germline values: CDR1 SGHNT, CDR2 YYREEE (reference sequence). CDR3 DNA: TGTGCCAGCACTCTACGGGAGAACACATACAATGAGCAGTTCTTC. Amino acids: CASTLRENTYNEQFF. The entire variable domain, with the rest obtained from reference TRBV5-4 and TRBJ2-1, is as follows: ETGVTQSPTHLIKTRGQQVTLRCSSQSGHNTVSWYQQALGQGPQFIFQYYREEENGRGNFPPRFSGLQFPNYSSELNVNALELDDSALYLCASTLRENTYNEQFFGPGTRLTVL.

Worth noting for this clonotype: This could be a read error, since a much larger clone is one nucleotide away. The chain couples TRBV4-2 to TRBJ2-1, with 8 bases aligning to TRBD2. The trim removed 0 bases at V and 8 bases at J, leaving 9 bases unmatched. Looked up from germline, CDR1 is LGHNA and CDR2 is YNFKEQ. The CDR3 is 16 amino acids. The CDR3 protein is CASSQDPGGPRDEQFF. In nucleotides, the CDR3 is TGTGCCAGCAGCCAAGATCCGGGAGGGCCGAGGGATGAGCAGTTCTTC.

This clonotype came up a few times. Here the CDR3 reads CATSRDEDSGAFF. The CDR3, as DNA: TGTGCCACCAGCAGAGATGAGGACAGTGGAGCTTTCTTT. The chain carries TRBV15 and TRBJ1-1, with a weak D call TRBD1 (6 bases). Germline V gene sequence: CDR1 LNHNV, CDR2 YYDKDF (reference sequence). V lost 0 bases, J lost 10 bases, and 12 bases lay in between. The CDR3 is 13 amino acids. The full variable domain, rest sourced from reference TRBV15 and TRBJ1-1, is DAMVIQNPRYQVTQFGKPVTLSCSQTLNHNVMYWYQQKSSQAPKLLFHYYDKDFNNEADTPDNFQSRRPNTSFCFLDIRSPGLGDTAMYLCATSRDEDSGAFFGQGTRLTVV.

This clonotype was observed at least ten times. The chain joins TRBV29-1 to TRBJ2-3; D ambiguous. This CDR3 is built from 12 residues. Trimming removed 4 bases from V and 0 bases from J, with 5 bases in between. In germline, CDR1 is SQVTM, CDR2 ANQGSEA. CDR3 sequence: CSVGSSTDTQYF. CDR3 DNA: TGCAGCGTTGGGTCTAGCACAGATACGCAGTATTTT.